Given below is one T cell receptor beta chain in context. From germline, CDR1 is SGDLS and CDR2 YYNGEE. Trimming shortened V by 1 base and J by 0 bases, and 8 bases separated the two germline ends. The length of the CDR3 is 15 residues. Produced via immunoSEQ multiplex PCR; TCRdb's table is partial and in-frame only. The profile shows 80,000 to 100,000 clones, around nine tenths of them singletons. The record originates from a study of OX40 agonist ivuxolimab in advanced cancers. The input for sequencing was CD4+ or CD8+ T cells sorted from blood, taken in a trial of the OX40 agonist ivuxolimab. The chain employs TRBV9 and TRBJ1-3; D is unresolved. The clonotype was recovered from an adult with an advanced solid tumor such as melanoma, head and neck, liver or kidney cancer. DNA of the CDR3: TGTGCCAGCAGCGTAAGGGCAGTCTCTGGAAACACCATATATTTT. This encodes CASSVRAVSGNTIYF.